This entry lists 2 T cell receptor beta chains sequenced from one sample in a study of blood T cell repertoires in COVID-19. The table came from immunoSEQ multiplex PCR; TCRdb's copy has only in-frame clones and leaves some out. Of some 48,000 clones in the sample, 75% to 95% are singletons; the top ten hold roughly 5%. Specimen: peripheral blood. The source of these receptors is a man between 70 and 80 years old with acute or convalescent COVID-19.

As regards this clone: The junction differs from germline at one of its ends, possibly a read error. The V call is TRBV4-2, the J call TRBJ2-3, with 8 bases aligning to TRBD2. Germline assignment: CDR1 LGHNA and CDR2 YNFKEQ. CDR3 length equals 16 residues. CDR3 in amino acids: CASSHPPRTSIDTQYF. Written as DNA, the CDR3 is TGTGCCAGCAGCCACCCCCCCCGGACTAGCATAGATACGCAGTATTTT.

The chain joins TRBV6-2 or TRBV6-3 to TRBJ2-1; 11 bases are a match to TRBD2. Germline loops: CDR1 MNHEY, CDR2 SVGEGT. Germline trimming cut 6 bases from V and 6 bases from J; bases unmatched to any gene: 1. This CDR3 comprises 13 residues. This CDR3 reads CASSGTSGNEQFF. For the CDR3, the DNA is TGTGCCAGCAGCGGGACTAGCGGCAATGAGCAGTTCTTC.